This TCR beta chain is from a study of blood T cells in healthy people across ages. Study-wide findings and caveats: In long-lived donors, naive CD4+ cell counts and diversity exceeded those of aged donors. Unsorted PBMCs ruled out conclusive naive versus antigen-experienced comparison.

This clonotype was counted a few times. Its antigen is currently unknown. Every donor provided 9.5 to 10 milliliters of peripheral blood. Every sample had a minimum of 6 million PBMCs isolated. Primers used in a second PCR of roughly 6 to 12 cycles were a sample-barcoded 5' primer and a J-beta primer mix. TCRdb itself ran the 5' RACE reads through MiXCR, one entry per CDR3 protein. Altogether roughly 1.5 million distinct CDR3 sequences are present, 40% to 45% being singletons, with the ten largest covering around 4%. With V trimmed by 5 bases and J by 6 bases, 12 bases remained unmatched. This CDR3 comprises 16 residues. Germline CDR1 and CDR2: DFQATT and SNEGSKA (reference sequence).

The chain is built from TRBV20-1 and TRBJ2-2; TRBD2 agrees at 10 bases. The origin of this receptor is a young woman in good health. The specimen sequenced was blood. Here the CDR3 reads CSARRLAGVHPGELFF. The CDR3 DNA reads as TGCAGTGCTCGTAGACTAGCGGGTGTCCACCCCGGGGAGCTGTTTTTT.